What follows are 21 T cell receptor beta chains derived from one specimen sequenced in a study of T cells after posttransplantation cyclophosphamide. TCRdb keeps only in-frame clones here, not all; method: immunoSEQ multiplex PCR. The sample lists approximately 3,100 clones, around 95% occurring once. Material for sequencing was naive CD8+ T cells sorted from PBMCs. Receptor source: a woman between 50 and 59 years old in good health and a related stem cell transplant donor.

The chain carries TRBV27 and TRBJ1-1, with D perhaps TRBD1 (6 bases). V lost 1 base, J lost 1 base, and 13 bases lay in between. The CDR3 runs 16 residues. Looked up from germline, CDR1 is MNHEY and CDR2 is SMNVEV (reference sequence). The CDR3 nucleotides are TGTGCCAGCAGTTTATTTATGGGGGCGTCGAACACTGAAGCTTTCTTT. Its protein is CASSLFMGASNTEAFF.

The chain combines TRBV5-1 with TRBJ2-1; D is possibly TRBD1 (6 bases). Germline-derived CDR1 and CDR2 are SGHRS and YFSETQ. The CDR3 is 17 amino acids. The V end lost 1 base, the J end lost 1 base, and 15 bases lay between the germline ends. The CDR3 spells CASSLYQGSLSYNEQFF. DNA for the CDR3: TGCGCCAGCAGCTTGTACCAGGGGTCCCTTTCCTACAATGAGCAGTTCTTC.

The chain employs TRBV5-6 and TRBJ2-7, with D perhaps TRBD2 (6 bases). The germline CDR1 and CDR2 sequences are SGHDT and YYEEEE. The CDR3 totals 17 residues. With 2 bases removed from V and 4 bases from J, the gap between germline ends came to 22 bases. Written as DNA, the CDR3 is TGTGCCAGCAGCTTAGGGGACTCACCTCCCGACCTATACGAGCAGTACTTC. This encodes CASSLGDSPPDLYEQYF.

This clone was picked up one time. This sequence joins TRBV5-4 and TRBJ1-2; possibly TRBD1 for D (6 bases). CDR1 is SGHNT, CDR2 YYREEE, per germline (reference sequence). The CDR3 sequence is 11 residues long. The CDR3 DNA is TGTGCGCTTGGGGAGGGACAAGGCTACACCTTC. Translated: CALGEGQGYTF.

The gene calls are TRBV5-4 and TRBJ1-2, with TRBD1 matching over 8 bases. This CDR3 comprises 13 residues. Germline V lookup: CDR1 SGHNT, CDR2 YYREEE (reference sequence). V trimming: 2 bases; J trimming: 8 bases; junction bases outside the gene matches: 5. This CDR3 is CASSFGQGGGYTF. CDR3 bases: TGTGCCAGCAGCTTCGGACAGGGTGGAGGCTACACCTTC. Complete variable domain (other parts from reference TRBV5-4 and TRBJ1-2): ETGVTQSPTHLIKTRGQQVTLRCSSQSGHNTVSWYQQALGQGPQFIFQYYREEENGRGNFPPRFSGLQFPNYSSELNVNALELDDSALYLCASSFGQGGGYTFGSGTRLTVV.

The DNA for the CDR3 is TGTGCCAGCAGCCCAAGGAGGGTAGGACTAGCGGGCCCCAGGGGCACAGATACGCAGTATTTT. Protein product: CASSPRRVGLAGPRGTDTQYF. The rearrangement joins TRBV21-1 to TRBJ2-3; the D call in the table, TRBD2, was not verified against the DNA. TRBV21-1 is a pseudogene segment. The CDR3 is 21 amino acids.

CDR3 DNA: TGCGCCAGCAGCCTGCGGACTAGCGGTTACACAGATACGCAGTATTTT. Protein sequence: CASSLRTSGYTDTQYF. The V and J genes are TRBV4-1 and TRBJ2-3; 10 bases map to TRBD2. Germline trimming cut 4 bases from V and 2 bases from J; bases unmatched to any gene: 6. The germline gives CDR1 MGHRA, CDR2 YSYEKL. The CDR3 consists of 16 residues.

The CDR3 reads CASRLVVGSGRYTDTQYF. For the CDR3, the DNA is TGTGCAAGTCGCTTGGTGGTGGGTAGCGGGCGCTACACAGATACGCAGTATTTT. V gene TRBV12-2 combines with J gene TRBJ2-3; the D segment call TRBD2 is taken from the table without a DNA check. TRBV12-2 is listed as a pseudogene. The CDR3 is made up of 18 amino acids.

This rearrangement joins TRBV29-1 to TRBJ1-2, with a tentative D call TRBD1 (6 bases). Germline V gene sequence: CDR1 SQVTM, CDR2 ANQGSEA. The CDR3 has 13 amino acids. Trimming took 5 bases from V and 2 from J, leaving 12 bases between them. The CDR3, as DNA: TGCAGCGTTTTTTCCGGACAGAACTATGGCTACACCTTC. Translating it yields CSVFSGQNYGYTF.

The chain uses TRBV21-1 and TRBJ1-5. TRBV21-1 is a recognized pseudogene. The CDR3 runs 16 residues. CDR3 DNA sequence: TGTGCCAGCAGCAAAGCGGCGGCTGAGAGCAATCAGCCCCAGCATTTT. Encoded protein: CASSKAAAESNQPQHF.

This chain's CDR3 is CASSSPRTSSYEQYF. The CDR3 DNA is TGTGCCAGCAGCTCTCCAAGGACTAGCTCCTACGAGCAGTACTTC. V and J are TRBV6-5 and TRBJ2-7; 7 bases fit TRBD2. Germline V gene data show CDR1 as MNHEY and CDR2 as SVGAGI. CDR3 length: 15 residues. Losses at the gene ends were 6 bases for V and 0 bases for J; bases not matched to a gene: 8.

This sequence joins TRBV27 and TRBJ2-2, with 9 bases aligning to TRBD2. Germline CDR1 reads MNHEY; CDR2 reads SMNVEV (reference sequence). The V gene end was trimmed by 5 bases and the J gene end by 6 bases; junction bases not matched to a gene: 7. This CDR3 spans 15 amino acids. CDR3 sequence reads: CASSPLAGAAGELFF. The CDR3 DNA is TGTGCCAGCAGTCCCTTAGCGGGAGCGGCCGGGGAGCTGTTTTTT.

The chain couples TRBV19 to TRBJ1-2; TRBD1 agrees at 10 bases. From germline, CDR1 is LNHDA and CDR2 SQIVND (reference sequence). J was trimmed by 2 bases and V by 10 bases; bases with no gene match: 4. The CDR3 loop spans 13 amino acids. The CDR3 DNA reads TGTGCCACCCGGACAGGGGGGAACTATGGCTACACCTTC. Its protein product is CATRTGGNYGYTF.

V gene TRBV2 combines with J gene TRBJ2-1; 11 bases match TRBD2. The CDR3 runs to 17 residues. The V and J ends lost 4 bases and 1 base, in that order; junction bases with no gene match: 6. In germline, CDR1 is SNHLY, CDR2 FYNNEI. The CDR3 bases are TGTGCCAGCAGTGGTTTTGCTAGCGGGAGGTCCTACAATGAGCAGTTCTTC. Its protein product is CASSGFASGRSYNEQFF.

J is TRBJ2-1 and V is TRBV27; unclear D gene. Per germline, CDR1 MNHEY and CDR2 SMNVEV (reference sequence). V was shortened by 3 bases and J by 7 bases, with 4 bases between the two germline ends. The CDR3 totals 11 residues. CDR3 amino acids: CASSFANEQFF. CDR3 sequence (DNA): TGTGCCAGCAGTTTTGCGAATGAGCAGTTCTTC.

The chain has TRBV6-5 and TRBJ2-5; 11 bases are shared with TRBD1. CDR1 and CDR2 (germline): MNHEY, SVGAGI. Trimming took 0 bases from V and 4 from J; bases not matched to a gene: 1. The CDR3 totals 15 residues. CDR3 coding DNA: TGTGCCAGCAGTTACTCGGGGACAGGGGGAGAGACCCAGTACTTC. It yields the protein CASSYSGTGGETQYF.

The chain has TRBV7-6 and TRBJ2-1; weak D call: TRBD1 (7 bases). The germline gives CDR1 SGHVS, CDR2 FNYEAQ. This CDR3 has 16 residues. Deletions cut 5 bases from V and 3 bases from J, with 17 bases between. CDR3 nucleotides: TGTGCCAGCAGCCCAGAGCCAGGGGGGTACTACAATGAGCAGTTCTTC. It codes for CASSPEPGGYYNEQFF.

The rearrangement uses TRBV6-6 and TRBJ1-4; D is undetermined. The CDR3 contains 16 residues. Trimming left V 0 bases short and J 8 bases short, with 16 bases between. Germline V gene data show CDR1 as MNHNY and CDR2 as SVGAGI (reference sequence). This CDR3 is CASSYSNGQSREKLFF. The CDR3 region has the DNA TGTGCCAGCAGTTACTCGAATGGGCAGAGCCGGGAAAAACTGTTTTTT.

V is TRBV29-1 and J is TRBJ2-1; TRBD1 agrees at 7 bases. V lost 6 bases and J lost 2; bases outside the gene matches: 7. The CDR3 has 14 amino acids. Germline V gives CDR1 SQVTM, CDR2 ANQGSEA. CDR3 protein: CSVQTGTAYNEQFF. CDR3 bases: TGCAGCGTGCAAACCGGGACAGCCTACAATGAGCAGTTCTTC.

In its sample, this clone was seen once. The V call is TRBV6-1, the J call TRBJ1-5; D unresolved. The CDR3 loop spans 11 amino acids. Trimming shortened V by 4 bases and J by 8 bases, and 6 bases separated the two germline ends. Germline CDR1 reads MNHNS; CDR2 reads SASEGT. The CDR3 sequence: CASSGPEPQHF. The CDR3 DNA reads TGTGCCAGCAGTGGGCCAGAGCCCCAGCATTTT.

The chain links TRBV30 to TRBJ2-2; the match to TRBD2 covers 8 bases. This CDR3 comprises 16 residues. Germline CDR1 reads GTSNPN; CDR2 reads SVGIG (reference sequence). V dropped 0 bases and J dropped 4; count of bases not matched to a gene: 7. CDR3 residues: CAWSVTGGPSTGELFF. CDR3 DNA sequence: TGTGCCTGGAGTGTAACGGGAGGGCCGAGCACCGGGGAGCTGTTTTTT.